This is a list of T cell receptor beta chains from one sample in a study of cytomegalovirus exposure and HLA in healthy donors. TCRdb's table, derived via immunoSEQ multiplex PCR, lists solely in-frame clones and lacks some. The data hold about 130,000 clones, with just under 85% observed a single time. The material sequenced was PBMCs. These receptors originate from a boy between 2 and 10 years old in good health and CMV-seronegative. Both conserved end residues are part of each CDR3. A D gene is named only where the DNA matches it firmly. Clone size appears in some rows only: once, few, many, or a class for an expanded clone.

D,size,J,V,DNA,CDR3
-,-,TRBJ1-5,TRBV9,TGTGCCAGCAGCGTAGGGGCGATTCCGGGGCAGCCCCAGCATTTT,CASSVGAIPGQPQHF
TRBD2,-,TRBJ2-3,TRBV6-1,TGTGCCAGCAGTGAGATTAGCGGGGGGGCCACAGATACGCAGTATTTT,CASSEISGGATDTQYF
-,few,TRBJ2-5,TRBV11-2,TGTGCCAGCAGCTTATCCCCGGGCGGGGAGACCCAGTACTTC,CASSLSPGGETQYF
-,-,TRBJ1-1,TRBV6-5,TGTGCCAGCAGTTACTCAGGAGAGAACACTGAAGCTTTCTTT,CASSYSGENTEAFF
TRBD1,once,TRBJ1-4,TRBV15,TGTGCCACCAGCAGAGCACCCCAAGGGACAGGTCGGACGGCAACTAATGAAAAACTGTTTTTT,CATSRAPQGTGRTATNEKLFF
-,-,TRBJ2-5,TRBV5-4,TGTGCCAGCAGCTTGGAGGGATCTCAGCGGGAGACCCAGTACTTC,CASSLEGSQRETQYF
TRBD2,-,TRBJ2-1,TRBV11-1,TGTGCCAGCAGCTATCTCAGACTAGCGGATCTGAGCTCCTACAATGAGCAGTTCTTC,CASSYLRLADLSSYNEQFF
TRBD1,-,TRBJ2-7,TRBV6-5,TGTGCCAGCAGTTACCGAGGGACAGGGCTTTCCTACGAGCAGTACTTC,CASSYRGTGLSYEQYF
-,-,TRBJ1-5,TRBV4-1,TGCGCCAGCAAGGGGGGCAATCAGCCCCAGCATTTT,CASKGGNQPQHF
TRBD2,-,TRBJ2-3,TRBV6-4,TGTGCCAGCAGTCCGGGACTAGCAGCCACAGATACGCAGTATTTT,CASSPGLAATDTQYF
-,once,TRBJ2-3,TRBV27,TGTGCCAGCACCCTCAGGGGTCCGCCAGATACGCAGTATTTT,CASTLRGPPDTQYF
-,once,TRBJ1-2,TRBV6-1,TGTGCCAGCAGTGATACTTTCAGGGGCTATGGCTACACCTTC,CASSDTFRGYGYTF
-,-,TRBJ2-2,TRBV5-8,TGTGCCAGCAGCCCCGGGACAAACCCTGCCACCGGGGAGCTGTTTTTT,CASSPGTNPATGELFF
-,-,TRBJ2-7,TRBV6-5,TGTGCCAGCAGCTCGCCTTTAGGGGCTGGATACGAGCAGTACTTC,CASSSPLGAGYEQYF
-,-,TRBJ2-3,TRBV5-4,TGTGCCAGCAGCTCCCGCTCGACGGGGAAGGGCACAGATACGCAGTATTTT,CASSSRSTGKGTDTQYF
-,once,TRBJ1-5,TRBV19,TGTGCCAGTAGTATGGTTTCCGGCAGGGATAGCAATCAGCCCCAGCATTTT,CASSMVSGRDSNQPQHF
TRBD1,-,TRBJ1-4,TRBV18,TGTGCCAGCTCACCACTGACAGGGGAGAGGGAAAAACTGTTTTTT,CASSPLTGEREKLFF
TRBD2,-,TRBJ2-3,TRBV5-1,TGCGCCAGCAGCTTGGTCTCCCTAGCGGGAGGGCCGGGTACGCAGTATTTT,CASSLVSLAGGPGTQYF
-,-,TRBJ1-2,TRBV7-2,TGTGCCAGCAGCTTAAGTGGGAGCTGGTATGGCTACACCTTC,CASSLSGSWYGYTF
TRBD1,-,TRBJ1-2,TRBV18,TGTGCCAGCTCACCATCGGGACAGAACTCGGGCGGCTACACCTTC,CASSPSGQNSGGYTF
-,few,TRBJ1-2,TRBV7-3,TGTGCCAGCAGCTCGACAAAGTCTGGCTACACCTTC,CASSSTKSGYTF
-,-,TRBJ2-3,TRBV6-1,TGTGCCAGCACGGGGGGCAGGAGCACAGATACGCAGTATTTT,CASTGGRSTDTQYF
-,-,TRBJ2-1,TRBV6-4,TGTGCCAGCAGTGACTCTAGCGAGGGAAGTGAGCAGTTCTTC,CASSDSSEGSEQFF
TRBD1,-,TRBJ1-1,TRBV29-1,TGCAGCGTTCAGGGGGTTAGCGCTGAAGCTTTCTTT,CSVQGVSAEAFF
TRBD2,-,TRBJ2-1,TRBV6-1,TGTGCCAGCAGTGGCCGGGGGACTAGGCGTACCTACAATGAGCAGTTCTTC,CASSGRGTRRTYNEQFF
-,few,TRBJ2-1,TRBV6-1,TGTGCCAGCAGTGATCGGTTCAATGAGCAGTTCTTC,CASSDRFNEQFF
-,-,TRBJ2-2,TRBV21-1,TGTGCCACCTCCGGTGGAGCGGTCGGGGAGCTGTTTTTT,CATSGGAVGELFF
TRBD1,-,TRBJ1-1,TRBV2,TGTGCCAGCAGTGAAGCCTTAGGACAGGGTGGGAACACTGAAGCTTTCTTT,CASSEALGQGGNTEAFF
TRBD2,-,TRBJ2-1,TRBV19,TGTGCCAGTAGTATAGGTCCCCTAGCGGGACTATACAATGAGCAGTTCTTC,CASSIGPLAGLYNEQFF
-,-,TRBJ2-7,TRBV5-1,TGCGCCAGCAGCTTACCCCTCGAGGACTTCTCCTACGAGCAGTACTTC,CASSLPLEDFSYEQYF
TRBD2,-,TRBJ2-1,TRBV2,TGTGCCAGCATTCCGAGACTAGCGGATTACAATGAGCAGTTCTTC,CASIPRLADYNEQFF
-,-,TRBJ2-2,TRBV6-4,TGTGCCAGCACGCGGGACTCGGAGAACACCGGGGAGCTGTTTTTT,CASTRDSENTGELFF
-,-,TRBJ1-2,TRBV9,TGTGCCAGCAGCGCCAGTACCGGGAAGAACTATGGCTACACCTTC,CASSASTGKNYGYTF
TRBD1,-,TRBJ1-1,TRBV6-5,TGTGCCAGCAGTTACCGACAGGGATACACTGAAGCTTTCTTT,CASSYRQGYTEAFF
TRBD2,-,TRBJ2-2,TRBV4-3,TGCGCCAGCAGCCAAGATCGACTAGCGGAGGGTAGGAGGGAGCTGTTTTTT,CASSQDRLAEGRRELFF
-,once,TRBJ1-2,TRBV18,TGTGCCAGCTCACAATCAAGGGAGCTTTATGGCTACACCTTC,CASSQSRELYGYTF
TRBD1,once,TRBJ1-2,TRBV5-1,TGCGCCAGCAGCTTGGCCGGCGACAGGGTGGGTGGCTACACCTTC,CASSLAGDRVGGYTF
TRBD2,-,TRBJ2-1,TRBV27,TGTGCCAGCAGGACGGGCGGGGGACTAGCGGGAGACAGGGTTGAGCAGTTCTTC,CASRTGGGLAGDRVEQFF
-,-,TRBJ2-6,TRBV27,TGTGCCAGCAGCCTCTGGGCTTCTGGGGCCAACGTCCTGACTTTC,CASSLWASGANVLTF
TRBD1,-,TRBJ2-6,TRBV27,TGTGCCAGCAGTGGAGGGGGACAGGGCTACTCTGGGGCCAACGTCCTGACTTTC,CASSGGGQGYSGANVLTF
TRBD2,-,TRBJ2-5,TRBV5-1,TGCGCCAGCAGCTTGACGGGAGGGGGCCAAGAGACCCAGTACTTC,CASSLTGGGQETQYF
TRBD1,-,TRBJ1-1,TRBV7-9,TGTGCCAGCAGCTACCGACAGGGGAACACTGAAGCTTTCTTT,CASSYRQGNTEAFF